These 9 T cell receptor beta chains were sequenced from one sample in a study of cytomegalovirus exposure and HLA in healthy donors. The PCR had 60 Vbeta and 13 Jbeta primers. The data were produced by immunoSEQ multiplex PCR, yet TCRdb's version contains in-frame clones alone and is incomplete. The sample consists of around 160,000 clones, approximately 79% of them appearing once. Specimen: PBMCs. These TCRs come from a human donor in good health.

The rearrangement joins TRBV7-2 to TRBJ2-3, with TRBD2 matching 9 bases. Per germline, CDR1 SGHTA and CDR2 FQGNSA. This CDR3 is 17 amino acids long. J gave up 2 bases and V 5 bases, and 11 bases lay outside the gene matches. CDR3 sequence: CASSVYGAGGITDTQYF. The CDR3 DNA reads as TGTGCCAGCAGCGTCTACGGGGCGGGGGGGATCACAGATACGCAGTATTTT. The whole variable domain, remainder taken from reference TRBV7-2 and TRBJ2-3, is GAGVSQSPSNKVTEKGKDVELRCDPISGHTALYWYRQSLGQGLEFLIYFQGNSAPDKSGLPSDRFSAERTGGSVSTLTIQRTQQEDSAVYLCASSVYGAGGITDTQYFGPGTRLTVL.

The chain joins TRBV6-6 to TRBJ1-2, with 11 bases identical to TRBD1. This CDR3 is 16 amino acids long. The junction had 5 bases not matched to a gene; V was cut back by 2 bases and J by 3 bases. CDR1 is MNHNY and CDR2 is SVGAGI in the germline V gene (reference sequence). As DNA, the CDR3 is TGTGCCAGCAGTTACGATGGACAGGGGGCGTACTATGGCTACACCTTC. Encoded protein: CASSYDGQGAYYGYTF.

The rearrangement uses TRBV28 and TRBJ2-2, with no clear D. The germline gives CDR1 MDHEN, CDR2 SYDVKM. The CDR3 consists of 12 residues. V lost 4 bases and J lost 8, with 8 bases in between. This chain's CDR3 is CASSSSGGELFF. The CDR3 region has the DNA TGTGCCAGCAGTTCATCAGGTGGGGAGCTGTTTTTT.

This chain joins TRBV6-5 and TRBJ1-2, with D tentatively TRBD1 (6 bases). Germline CDR1 MNHEY, CDR2 SVGAGI. The CDR3 has 13 amino acids. V was trimmed by 0 bases and J by 8 bases, leaving 10 bases between them. The CDR3 region has the DNA TGTGCCAGCAGTTACTCGGGGGCGGACGGCTACACCTTC. The encoded protein is CASSYSGADGYTF.

This clone has just a few counts. This chain links TRBV6-5 with TRBJ2-4; TRBD1 matches 9 bases. This CDR3 has 15 residues. J lost 1 base, V lost 4 bases, and 2 bases had no gene match. The V gene's germline CDR1 is MNHEY and CDR2 SVGAGI. In nucleotides, the CDR3 is TGTGCCAGCAGTTCGACAGGGGGTGCCAAAAACATTCAGTACTTC. This sequence encodes CASSSTGGAKNIQYF.

This chain joins TRBV30 and TRBJ2-1; no definite D call. Between the trimmed V and J ends, which lost 2 bases and 9 bases, there was a span of 8 bases. Germline V lookup: CDR1 GTSNPN, CDR2 SVGIG (reference sequence). CDR3 size: 11 residues. For the CDR3, the DNA is TGTGCCTGGAGTATCACTTTTGAGCAGTTCTTC. Its translation is CAWSITFEQFF.

The chain has TRBV7-2 and TRBJ2-2; 7 bases map to TRBD1. From germline, CDR1 is SGHTA and CDR2 FQGNSA. This CDR3 is 15 amino acids long. Trimming took 5 bases from V and 5 from J; bases not matched to a gene: 8. As DNA, the CDR3 is TGTGCCAGCAGCCGTCCTACAGGGGATACCGGGGAGCTGTTTTTT. It specifies CASSRPTGDTGELFF. The full variable domain, rest sourced from reference TRBV7-2 and TRBJ2-2, is GAGVSQSPSNKVTEKGKDVELRCDPISGHTALYWYRQSLGQGLEFLIYFQGNSAPDKSGLPSDRFSAERTGGSVSTLTIQRTQQEDSAVYLCASSRPTGDTGELFFGEGSRLTVL.

V is TRBV10-3 and J is TRBJ1-2; 7 nucleotides align to TRBD1. The CDR3 sequence is 13 residues long. Per the germline V gene, CDR1 is ENHRY and CDR2 is SYGVKD. The ends lost 6 bases at V and 3 bases at J; junction bases unmatched: 4. CDR3 loop: CAIRGTADYGYTF. CDR3 DNA: TGTGCCATCAGGGGGACAGCCGACTATGGCTACACCTTC.

This clone has a handful of counts. V usage is TRBV19 and J usage is TRBJ1-1, with D perhaps TRBD1 (5 bases). Per germline, CDR1 LNHDA and CDR2 SQIVND (reference sequence). The V and J ends lost 4 bases and 1 base respectively, with 10 bases between them. CDR3 length equals 14 residues. CDR3 DNA: TGTGCCAGTAGTACCAGGGATCGGAACACTGAAGCTTTCTTT. Its translation: CASSTRDRNTEAFF.